Sequencing of this TCR beta chain was carried out in a study of blood T cells in healthy people across ages. The study, taken as a whole, reports: PBMC samples, being unsorted, prevented any conclusive comparison of naive and antigen-experienced cells.

The use of a sample-barcoded 5' primer and a J-beta primer mix characterized a second PCR of about 6 to 11 cycles. Each CDR3 protein gets one entry after TCRdb re-called the 5' RACE reads with MiXCR. The sample yields some 700,000 distinct CDR3 sequences, roughly 45% seen once. CDR1 and CDR2 (germline): SQVTM, ANQGSEA. The CDR3 consists of 13 residues. With 5 bases clipped from V and 4 bases from J, the junction kept 4 bases outside the gene matches. There are many counts of this clonotype. The antigen is undetermined. The sample comprised blood. The source is a woman aged 60-75 years in good health. The rearrangement joins TRBV29-1 to TRBJ2-3; 9 bases line up with TRBD2. CDR3 nucleotide sequence: TGCAGCGTTCCGGGACTAGCAGCAGATACGCAGTATTTT. Amino acid sequence: CSVPGLAADTQYF.